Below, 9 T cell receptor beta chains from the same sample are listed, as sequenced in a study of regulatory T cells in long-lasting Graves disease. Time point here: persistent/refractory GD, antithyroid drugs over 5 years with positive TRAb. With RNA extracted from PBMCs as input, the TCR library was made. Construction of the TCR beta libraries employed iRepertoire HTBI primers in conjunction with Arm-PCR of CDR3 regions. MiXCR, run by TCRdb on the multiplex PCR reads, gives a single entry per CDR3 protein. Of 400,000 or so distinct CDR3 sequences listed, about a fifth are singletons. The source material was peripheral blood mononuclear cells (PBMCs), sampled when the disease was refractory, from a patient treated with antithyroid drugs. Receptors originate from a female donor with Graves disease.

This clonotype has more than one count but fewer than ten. CDR3 sequence (DNA): TGTGCCAGCAGCCCCGCCTCCTCTGGGGCCAACGTCCTGACTTTC. Its protein product is CASSPASSGANVLTF. J is TRBJ2-6 and V is TRBV6-2 or TRBV6-3; D gene ambiguous. Looked up from germline, CDR1 is MNHEY and CDR2 is SVGEGT. This CDR3 is built from 15 residues. V lost 6 bases to trimming and J lost 0 bases, with 9 bases between them.

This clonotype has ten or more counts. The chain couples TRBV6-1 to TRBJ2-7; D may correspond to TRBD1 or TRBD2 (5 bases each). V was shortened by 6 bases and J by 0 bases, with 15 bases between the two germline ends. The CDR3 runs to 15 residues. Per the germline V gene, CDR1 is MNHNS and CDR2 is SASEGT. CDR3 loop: CASRTGRVVSYEQYF. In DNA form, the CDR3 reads TGTGCCAGCAGGACGGGACGGGTAGTCTCCTACGAGCAGTACTTC.

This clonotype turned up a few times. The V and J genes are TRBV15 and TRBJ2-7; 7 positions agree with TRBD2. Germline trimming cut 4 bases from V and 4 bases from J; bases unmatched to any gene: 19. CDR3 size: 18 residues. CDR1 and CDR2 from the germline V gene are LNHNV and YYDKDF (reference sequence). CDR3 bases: TGTGCCACCAGCACCAATCCAAAATTAGGAAGGGAGGGATACGAGCAGTACTTC. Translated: CATSTNPKLGREGYEQYF. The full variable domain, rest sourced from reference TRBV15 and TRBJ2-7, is DAMVIQNPRYQVTQFGKPVTLSCSQTLNHNVMYWYQQKSSQAPKLLFHYYDKDFNNEADTPDNFQSRRPNTSFCFLDIRSPGLGDTAMYLCATSTNPKLGREGYEQYFGPGTRLTVT.

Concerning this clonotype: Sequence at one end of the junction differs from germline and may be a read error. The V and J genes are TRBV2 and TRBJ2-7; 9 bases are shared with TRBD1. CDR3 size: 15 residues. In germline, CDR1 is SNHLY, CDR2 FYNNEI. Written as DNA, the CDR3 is TGTGCCGGCAGTTTGACAGGGGGGACCCACTACGAGCAGTACTTC. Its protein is CAGSLTGGTHYEQYF.

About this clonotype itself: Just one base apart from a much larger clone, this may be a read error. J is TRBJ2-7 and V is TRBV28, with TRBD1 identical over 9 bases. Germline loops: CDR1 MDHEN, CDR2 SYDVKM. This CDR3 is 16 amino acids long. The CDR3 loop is CASSFSPGQGHYGQYF. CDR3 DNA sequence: TGTGCCAGCAGTTTTTCACCGGGACAGGGACATTACGGGCAGTACTTC.

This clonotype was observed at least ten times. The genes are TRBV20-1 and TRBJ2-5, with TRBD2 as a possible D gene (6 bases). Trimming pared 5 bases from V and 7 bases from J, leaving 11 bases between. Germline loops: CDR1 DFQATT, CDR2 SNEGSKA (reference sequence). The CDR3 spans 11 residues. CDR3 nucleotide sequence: TGCAGTGCTCCCGAGGGAGGGACCCAGTACTTC. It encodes CSAPEGGTQYF.

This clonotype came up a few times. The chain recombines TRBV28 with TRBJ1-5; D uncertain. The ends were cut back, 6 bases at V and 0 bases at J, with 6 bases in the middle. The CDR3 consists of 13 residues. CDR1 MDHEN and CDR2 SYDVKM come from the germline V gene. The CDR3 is CASRHSSNQPQHF. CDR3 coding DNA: TGTGCCAGCAGGCACAGTAGCAATCAGCCCCAGCATTTT.

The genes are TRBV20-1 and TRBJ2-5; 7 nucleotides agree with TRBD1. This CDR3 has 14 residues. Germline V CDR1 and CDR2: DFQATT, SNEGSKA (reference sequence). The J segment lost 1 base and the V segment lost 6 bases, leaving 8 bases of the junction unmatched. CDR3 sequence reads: CSAIPTGAQETQYF. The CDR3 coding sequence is TGCAGTGCCATTCCAACAGGGGCCCAAGAGACCCAGTACTTC.

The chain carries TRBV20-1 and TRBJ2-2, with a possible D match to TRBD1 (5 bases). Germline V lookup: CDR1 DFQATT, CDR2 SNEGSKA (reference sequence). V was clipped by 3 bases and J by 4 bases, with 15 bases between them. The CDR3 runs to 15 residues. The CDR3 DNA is TGCAGTGCTAGTTACGACAGTAGGTCCACCGGGGAGCTGTTTTTT. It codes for CSASYDSRSTGELFF.